These 19 T cell receptor beta chains came from one sample sequenced in a study of early T cells in non-severe SARS-CoV-2 infection. TCRdb called the 5' RACE reads again in MiXCR, with one record for every CDR3 protein. The sample shows nearly 60,000 distinct CDR3 sequences, roughly 12% of them seen only once. Sequences were obtained from whole blood. The receptor set was obtained from an adult who was a healthcare worker with PCR-confirmed SARS-CoV-2 infection or an uninfected control (not recorded which).

This clonotype has a handful of counts. The chain combines TRBV7-6 with TRBJ2-7; TRBD1 matches at 9 bases. Germline CDR1 SGHVS, CDR2 FNYEAQ. Unmatched junction bases numbered 9, after V lost 3 bases and J lost 3 bases. The CDR3 is 16 amino acids. CDR3: CASSLTGQGGFYEQYF. CDR3 in DNA: TGTGCCAGCAGCTTGACGGGACAGGGAGGCTTCTACGAGCAGTACTTC. Based on the CDR3 plus reference TRBV7-6 and TRBJ2-7, the full variable domain is GAGVSQSPRYKVTKRGQDVALRCDPISGHVSLYWYRQALGQGPEFLTYFNYEAQQDKSGLPNDRFSAERPEGSISTLTIQRTEQRDSAMYRCASSLTGQGGFYEQYFGPGTRLTVT.

This clonotype was detected many times. This chain joins TRBV7-9 and TRBJ2-5; D unclear. From germline, CDR1 is SEHNR and CDR2 FQNEAQ (reference sequence). The germline V and J ends were trimmed by 4 bases and 1 base, with 7 bases remaining between them. This CDR3 spans 13 amino acids. CDR3 residues: CASSSWSQETQYF. As DNA, the CDR3 is TGTGCCAGCAGCTCCTGGTCCCAAGAGACCCAGTACTTC. The full variable domain, completed using reference TRBV7-9 and TRBJ2-5, is DTGVSQNPRHKITKRGQNVTFRCDPISEHNRLYWYRQTLGQGPEFLTYFQNEAQLEKSRLLSDRFSAERPKGSFSTLEIQRTEQGDSAMYLCASSSWSQETQYFGPGTRLLVL.

This clonotype has at least ten counts. The genes are TRBV12-5 and TRBJ2-3, with D unclear. Germline values: CDR1 LGHNT, CDR2 FRNRAP. V was pared by 8 bases and J by 0 bases, with 6 bases between. This CDR3 has 12 amino acids. The CDR3 sequence: CASLGSTDTQYF. The CDR3 bases are TGTGCTAGTCTAGGAAGCACAGATACGCAGTATTTT.

The chain has TRBV2 and TRBJ2-7; D is perhaps TRBD1 or TRBD2 (6 bases each). The CDR3 loop spans 12 amino acids. Germline CDR1 is SNHLY and CDR2 is FYNNEI. V lost 3 bases and J lost 7, with 10 bases in between. The CDR3 here is CASSDQGREQYF. Here the CDR3 DNA reads TGTGCCAGCAGTGATCAGGGGAGGGAGCAGTACTTC.

In this sample, this clonotype turned up a few times. The chain employs TRBV29-1 and TRBJ1-1, with 7 bases identical to TRBD1. CDR1 is SQVTM, CDR2 ANQGSEA, per germline. This CDR3 is 13 amino acids long. The trim removed 8 bases at V and 3 bases at J, leaving 9 bases unmatched. The CDR3 is CSSLQGGHTEAFF. In DNA form, the CDR3 reads TGCAGCTCCCTCCAGGGGGGCCACACTGAAGCTTTCTTT.

The rearrangement links TRBV3-1 to TRBJ1-2; D is unclear. The CDR3 spans 15 residues. CDR1 LGHDT and CDR2 YNNKEL come from the germline V gene (reference sequence). Between the trimmed V and J ends, which lost 1 base and 0 bases, there was a span of 9 bases. The CDR3 protein is CASSQVPGANYGYTF. Here the CDR3 DNA reads TGTGCCAGCAGCCAAGTGCCAGGAGCTAACTATGGCTACACCTTC.

Ten or more counts support this clonotype. This sequence joins TRBV3-1 and TRBJ2-7; D remains ambiguous. Per germline, CDR1 LGHDT and CDR2 YNNKEL (reference sequence). V was cut by 2 bases and J by 3 bases, with 20 bases left in between. The CDR3 extends over 17 amino acids. The CDR3 is CASSQSAGSGFGYEQYF. The CDR3 nucleotides read TGTGCCAGCAGCCAAAGTGCCGGGTCCGGTTTCGGCTACGAGCAGTACTTC.

The CDR3 sequence: CASSPHETQYF. In DNA form, the CDR3 reads TGTGCCAGCAGCCCCCACGAGACCCAGTACTTC. The gene calls are TRBV11-2 and TRBJ2-5; D uncertain. Germline lookup yields CDR1 SGHAT and CDR2 FQNNGV. V dropped 5 bases and J dropped 5 bases, with 6 bases sitting between them. This CDR3 region has 11 residues. Looking up the rest from reference TRBV11-2 and TRBJ2-5 gives the full variable domain: EAGVAQSPRYKIIEKRQSVAFWCNPISGHATLYWYQQILGQGPKLLIQFQNNGVVDDSQLPKDRFSAERLKGVDSTLKIQPAKLEDSAVYLCASSPHETQYFGPGTRLLVL.

This clonotype was observed a handful of times. This chain links TRBV6-2 or TRBV6-3 with TRBJ2-7; no reliable D call. Germline CDR1 MNHEY, CDR2 SVGEGT. The CDR3 consists of 13 residues. With 5 bases removed from V and 7 bases from J, the gap between germline ends came to 15 bases. Here the CDR3 reads CASSTRVPREQYF. The CDR3 DNA is TGTGCCAGCAGTACCCGGGTACCTCGGGAGCAGTACTTC.

This clonotype occurred a few times. V is TRBV5-1 and J is TRBJ1-6, with 8 bases identical to TRBD1. The CDR3 is 14 amino acids. The J segment lost 10 bases and the V segment lost 3 bases, leaving 6 bases of the junction unmatched. CDR1 and CDR2 (germline): SGHRS, YFSETQ. The CDR3 nucleotides read TGCGCCAGCAGCTCACAGGGGGATGACTCACCCCTCCACTTT. Translating gives CASSSQGDDSPLHF. Based on the CDR3 plus reference TRBV5-1 and TRBJ1-6, the full variable domain is KAGVTQTPRYLIKTRGQQVTLSCSPISGHRSVSWYQQTPGQGLQFLFEYFSETQRNKGNFPGRFSGRQFSNSRSEMNVSTLELGDSALYLCASSSQGDDSPLHFGNGTRLTVT.

The genes are TRBV11-3 and TRBJ2-5; D gene uncertain. Germline CDR1 reads SGHNT; CDR2 reads YENEEA. With 3 bases removed from V and 5 bases from J, the gap between germline ends came to 4 bases. There are 11 residues in the CDR3. CDR3 amino acids: CASSFDETQYF. The CDR3 nucleotides are TGTGCCAGCAGCTTTGATGAGACCCAGTACTTC.

This clonotype was detected only a few times. J is TRBJ1-5 and V is TRBV19; D remains ambiguous. Per the germline V gene, CDR1 is LNHDA and CDR2 is SQIVND (reference sequence). The CDR3 totals 16 residues. The ends were cut back, 5 bases at V and 0 bases at J, with 14 bases in the middle. The CDR3 spells CASSQDRPVSNQPQHF. CDR3 sequence (DNA): TGTGCCAGTAGTCAAGACCGACCAGTTAGCAATCAGCCCCAGCATTTT.

This clonotype showed up many times. V is TRBV7-9 and J is TRBJ2-1; D is unclear. Trimming shortened V by 7 bases and J by 7 bases, and 5 bases separated the two germline ends. The CDR3 extends over 10 amino acids. CDR1 and CDR2 (germline): SEHNR, FQNEAQ (reference sequence). CDR3 loop: CASKGNEQFF. The CDR3, as DNA: TGTGCCAGCAAAGGGAATGAGCAGTTCTTC.

The chain combines TRBV3-1 with TRBJ2-3, with unresolved D. Trimming cost V 4 bases and J 1 base, with 9 bases left between them. The CDR3 is made up of 14 amino acids. Per the germline V gene, CDR1 is LGHDT and CDR2 is YNNKEL (reference sequence). The DNA of the CDR3 is TGTGCCAGCAGCCGGGGTCCGGGCACAGATACGCAGTATTTT. Translation: CASSRGPGTDTQYF.

This clonotype came up many times. The chain is built from TRBV7-9 and TRBJ2-7, with 7 nucleotides matching TRBD1. Germline V lookup: CDR1 SEHNR, CDR2 FQNEAQ (reference sequence). CDR3 size: 13 residues. The V gene end was trimmed by 2 bases and the J gene end by 4 bases; junction bases not matched to a gene: 2. The CDR3 sequence: CASSLNRGYEQYF. The CDR3 coding sequence is TGTGCCAGCAGCTTAAACAGGGGTTACGAGCAGTACTTC.

This clonotype was detected ten times or more. V is TRBV4-2 and J is TRBJ2-7, with a possible D match to TRBD1 (5 bases). The V end lost 0 bases, the J end lost 0 bases, and 12 bases lay between the germline ends. Germline V CDR1 and CDR2: LGHNA, YNFKEQ. The CDR3 is made up of 16 amino acids. CDR3: CASSQDKGYSSYEQYF. The CDR3 DNA is TGTGCCAGCAGCCAAGATAAGGGGTACAGCTCCTACGAGCAGTACTTC.

This clonotype was observed a handful of times. J is TRBJ2-2 and V is TRBV3-2. TRBV3-2 is noted as a pseudogene. This CDR3 contains 13 residues. CDR3 bases: TGTGCCAGCAGCCAAGTCGGGTTCGGGGAGCTGTTTTTT. Its protein is CASSQVGFGELFF.

In this sample, this clonotype turned up many times. V gene TRBV29-1 combines with J gene TRBJ2-5; D is possibly TRBD1 or TRBD2 (5 bases each). This CDR3 is built from 11 residues. V lost 5 bases to trimming and J lost 4 bases, with 8 bases between them. Looked up from germline, CDR1 is SQVTM and CDR2 is ANQGSEA. CDR3 DNA: TGCAGCGTTCTGGGGACAGAGACCCAGTACTTC. Translated, it gives CSVLGTETQYF.

This clonotype was seen repeatedly, ten times or more. The V gene is TRBV30, the J gene TRBJ2-7; D may be TRBD1 (5 bases). Trimming pared 2 bases from V and 2 bases from J, leaving 16 bases between. The CDR3 totals 15 residues. Germline V CDR1 and CDR2: GTSNPN, SVGIG (reference sequence). The chain's CDR3 is CAWSRTGTIPYEQYF. Written as DNA, the CDR3 is TGTGCCTGGAGTCGCACAGGAACTATTCCCTACGAGCAGTACTTC.